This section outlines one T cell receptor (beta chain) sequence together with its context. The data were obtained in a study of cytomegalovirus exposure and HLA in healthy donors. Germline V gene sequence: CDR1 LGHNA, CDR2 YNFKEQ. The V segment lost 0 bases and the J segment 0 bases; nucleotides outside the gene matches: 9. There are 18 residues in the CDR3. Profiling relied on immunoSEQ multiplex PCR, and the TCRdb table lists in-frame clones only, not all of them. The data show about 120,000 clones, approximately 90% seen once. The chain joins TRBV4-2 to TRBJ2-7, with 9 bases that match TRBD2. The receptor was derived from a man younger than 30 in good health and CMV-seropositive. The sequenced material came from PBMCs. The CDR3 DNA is TGTGCCAGCAGCCAAGATGTATATAGCGGGGGCATCTCCTACGAGCAGTACTTC. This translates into CASSQDVYSGGISYEQYF.